This T cell receptor (beta chain) was documented in a study of vaccination and CD4 T cells after COVID-19. Study summary: Control cultures received a CEFX pool, an HIV-1 Nef pool, or no peptide. Regarding the study as a whole: Analysis of convalescent patients found that 304 of 307 vaccine-specific clones were spike mono-reactive.

Trimming took 3 bases from V and 2 from J, leaving 8 bases between them. The germline V gene encodes CDR1 LNHDA and CDR2 SQIVND (reference sequence). CDR3 length: 13 amino acids. At the Johns Hopkins FTIC core, DNA taken from cultured CD4+ T cells was sequenced by way of the Oncomine TCR Beta short-read assay. TCRdb ran MiXCR on the PCR reads and lists one entry per CDR3 protein. This sample yields around 15,000 distinct CDR3 sequences, of which around three quarters are seen a single time; approximately 17% belongs to the top ten. As for treatment: 10-day PBMC culture with coronavirus spike peptide pools or control peptides (ViraFEST assay). Medium was half-exchanged with fresh IL-2 medium on days 3 and 7. Regarding this clonotype: The antigen remains undetermined.

This sequence originates from a human donor who had recovered from COVID-19. The chain joins TRBV19 to TRBJ2-7; D is undetermined. Sequenced input: CD4+ T cells from blood, cultured in vitro. CDR3: CASSMEKTYEQYF. CDR3 DNA: TGTGCCAGTAGTATGGAGAAAACCTACGAGCAGTACTTC.